These 7 T cell receptor beta chains originate from one sample sequenced in a study of human T cells and chemical hapten exposure (dated by TCRdb to about 2021). In the paper's terms, the time point label means: pre-sensitization, week 0. The treatment or condition label here, explained by the study, means: therapeutic diphenylcyclopropenone sensitization with weekly scalp DPC. Library creation used RACE. The sequencing machine was a NextSeq 500. TCRdb ran its own pipeline on the public reads, namely fastp trimming at Q25 and MiXCR clone calling, and kept in-frame beta chains. Each CDR3 protein appears once, grouped with its most common genes and DNA. For this sample there are more than 55,000 distinct CDR3 sequences; around 10% appear just once. 9.6% of the sample belongs to the ten largest clones. Sequenced material: whole blood, taken in connection with sensitization to the hapten diphenylcyclopropenone (DPC). Receptors originate from a middle-aged man with alopecia areata. Some clones in this sample may be carry-over from other donors' samples.

Only a few counts were recorded for this clonotype. This sequence joins TRBV29-1 and TRBJ2-2; no reliable D call. The germline gives CDR1 SQVTM, CDR2 ANQGSEA. CDR3 length equals 14 residues. Trimming left V 6 bases short and J 2 bases short, with 13 bases between. Here the CDR3 reads CSVALIANTGELFF. DNA of the CDR3: TGCAGCGTCGCCTTGATAGCTAACACCGGGGAGCTGTTTTTT.

This clonotype was seen ten or more times. One end of the junction is discordant with germline, which a read error may explain. The chain employs TRBV7-2 and TRBJ1-2, with D possibly TRBD1 on 6 matching bases. Germline V gene sequence: CDR1 SGHTA, CDR2 FQGNSA. This CDR3 has 15 amino acids. The CDR3 reads CAGSKRGRNAYGYTF. CDR3 coding DNA: TGTGCCGGCAGTAAGCGGGGGCGAAATGCGTATGGCTACACCTTC.

This clonotype appeared many times. The V call is TRBV28, the J call TRBJ2-1; 8 bases are shared with TRBD1. Germline-derived CDR1 and CDR2 are MDHEN and SYDVKM. The J segment lost 2 bases and the V segment lost 7 bases, leaving 7 bases of the junction unmatched. CDR3 length: 15 amino acids. CDR3 sequence reads: CASTLADRAYNEQFF. The CDR3 bases are TGTGCCAGCACCCTGGCGGACAGGGCCTACAATGAGCAGTTCTTC.

The chain joins TRBV20-1 to TRBJ2-3; 9 positions match TRBD1. The CDR3 extends over 16 amino acids. Germline lookup yields CDR1 DFQATT and CDR2 SNEGSKA (reference sequence). With V trimmed by 6 bases and J by 0 bases, 10 bases remained unmatched. The CDR3 DNA is TGCAGTGCACAGGCCCGGACAGGGGTTAGCACAGATACGCAGTATTTT. It specifies CSAQARTGVSTDTQYF.

In its sample, this clonotype was seen a few times. The V gene is TRBV30, the J gene TRBJ2-5, with 8 bases fitting TRBD2. Germline CDR1 and CDR2: GTSNPN and SVGIG (reference sequence). V dropped 5 bases and J dropped 4; count of bases not matched to a gene: 18. The CDR3 is made up of 17 amino acids. CDR3 residues: CAWGDLGSGRARETQYF. The CDR3 nucleotides are TGTGCCTGGGGAGACCTAGGAAGCGGGAGAGCCCGAGAGACCCAGTACTTC.

The chain carries TRBV3-1 and TRBJ2-5, with TRBD1 matching over 9 bases. CDR1 LGHDT and CDR2 YNNKEL come from the germline V gene (reference sequence). V gave up 0 bases and J gave up 5 bases; unmatched junction bases: 4. The CDR3 contains 15 residues. The CDR3 DNA reads TGTGCCAGCAGCCAAGAAGGGACAGGGAGGGAGACCCAGTACTTC. It specifies CASSQEGTGRETQYF.

This clonotype was counted once. This could be a read error, since a much larger clone is one nucleotide away. The chain combines TRBV12-3 or TRBV12-4 with TRBJ2-1; 13 nucleotides align to TRBD2. J lost 6 bases, V lost 1 base, and 6 bases had no gene match. This CDR3 is built from 17 residues. The CDR3 coding sequence is TGTGCCAGCAGTTTAGAGACTAGCGGGAGGTGGGGCAATGAGCAGTTCTTC. It yields the protein CASSLETSGRWGNEQFF.